This entry is about one T cell receptor beta chain. Antigen unknown. The CDR3 contains 15 residues. CDR1 and CDR2 (germline): PRHDT, FYEKMQ (reference sequence). The sample is drawn from a study of monozygotic twins with inflammatory bowel disease. Each donor had more than 2 ml of blood drawn. Total RNA, at approximately 3,500 ng, went into every TCR library. Each CDR3 protein gets one entry in TCRdb, which reprocessed the 5' RACE reads and gives no DNA. This specimen shows about 420,000 distinct CDR3 sequences; the ten leading clones hold 2% to 3%. Study observations and caveats: Whereas healthy co-twins had higher TCRbeta diversity (inverse Simpson), IBD patients had lower diversity. Added variability in patient repertoires may stem from differing immunosuppressive treatments.

The chain links TRBV13 to TRBJ2-7. This sequence originates from a human donor with ulcerative colitis or Crohn's disease, or a healthy co-twin of an affected twin (not recorded which). Sequenced input: blood. This CDR3 reads CASSQHRESSYEQYF.